This T cell receptor beta chain is from a study of identical twins. The ends lost 8 bases at V and 5 bases at J; junction bases unmatched: 12. Germline V gene lookup returns CDR1 WSHSY and CDR2 SAAADI. This CDR3 is built from 15 residues. MiXCR, run by TCRdb on the 5' RACE reads, gives a single entry per CDR3 protein. Of just under 650,000 distinct CDR3 sequences in the sample, roughly 6.6% are singletons; the top ten hold 1.6%. This clonotype was counted a few times. The sample was also reused in another study, on yellow fever vaccine responses in identical twins.

The sequencing input was PBMCs. The receptor was isolated from a woman aged 18-35 years in good health. The chain couples TRBV10-2 to TRBJ2-7; TRBD2 aligns across 10 bases. The CDR3: CASGPSGRELNEQYF. For the CDR3, the DNA is TGCGCCAGCGGGCCCAGCGGGAGGGAACTAAACGAGCAGTACTTC.